The source of this TCR beta chain is a study of T cells in Graves' hyperthyroidism and ophthalmopathy. General study results and limits: Through a model of 13 V-J features, ophthalmopathy was separated from stable hyperthyroidism.

V was pared by 7 bases and J by 4 bases, with 11 bases between. CDR3 length equals 13 residues. Per the germline V gene, CDR1 is MNHNS and CDR2 is SASEGT. RNA transcripts served as the template for amplifying TCR beta CDR3 regions. With the HTBI primer set, the TCR CDR3 went through a first round of RT-PCR. In TCRdb, the multiplex PCR reads were re-called with MiXCR into one record per CDR3 protein. The sample carries around 570,000 distinct CDR3 sequences, nearly 20% recorded once. About this clonotype: Its antigen is not known.

The chain joins TRBV6-1 to TRBJ2-4; D may be TRBD1 (6 bases). The sequence derives from a man aged 40-49 years with Graves' ophthalmopathy. Sample: blood. CDR3 region: CASNGQSKNIQYF. Written as DNA, the CDR3 is TGTGCCAGCAACGGACAGAGTAAAAACATTCAGTACTTC.